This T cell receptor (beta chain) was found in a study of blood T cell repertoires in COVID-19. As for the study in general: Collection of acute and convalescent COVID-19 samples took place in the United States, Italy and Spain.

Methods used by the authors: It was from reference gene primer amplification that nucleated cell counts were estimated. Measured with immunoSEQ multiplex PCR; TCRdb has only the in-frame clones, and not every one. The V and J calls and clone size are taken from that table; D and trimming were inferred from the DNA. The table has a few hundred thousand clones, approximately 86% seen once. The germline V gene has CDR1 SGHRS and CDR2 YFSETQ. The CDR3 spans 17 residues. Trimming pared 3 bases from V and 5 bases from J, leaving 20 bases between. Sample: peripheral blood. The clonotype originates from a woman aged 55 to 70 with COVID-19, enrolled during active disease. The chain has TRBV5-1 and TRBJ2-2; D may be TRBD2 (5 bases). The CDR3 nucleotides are TGCGCCAGCAGCTGGGGTTTTAGCAACCGAGGGACCGGGGAGCTGTTTTTT. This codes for CASSWGFSNRGTGELFF.